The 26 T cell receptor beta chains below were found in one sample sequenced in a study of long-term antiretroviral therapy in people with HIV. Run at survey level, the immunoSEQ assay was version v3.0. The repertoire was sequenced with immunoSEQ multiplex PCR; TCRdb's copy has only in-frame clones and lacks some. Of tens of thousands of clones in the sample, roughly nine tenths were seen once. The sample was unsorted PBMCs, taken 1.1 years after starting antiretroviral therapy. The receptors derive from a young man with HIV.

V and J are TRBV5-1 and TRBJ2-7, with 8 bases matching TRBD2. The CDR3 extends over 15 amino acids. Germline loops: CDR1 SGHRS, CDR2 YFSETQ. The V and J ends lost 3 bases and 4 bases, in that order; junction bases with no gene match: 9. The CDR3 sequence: CASSSRGGRLYEQYF. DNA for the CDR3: TGCGCCAGCAGCTCACGGGGGGGCCGGTTGTACGAGCAGTACTTC.

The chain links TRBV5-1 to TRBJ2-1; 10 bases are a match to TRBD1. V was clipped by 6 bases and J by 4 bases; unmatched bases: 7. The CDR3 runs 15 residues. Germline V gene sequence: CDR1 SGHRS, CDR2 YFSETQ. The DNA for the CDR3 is TGCGCCAGCAAATCCGGGACAGGGGATTACAATGAGCAGTTCTTC. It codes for CASKSGTGDYNEQFF. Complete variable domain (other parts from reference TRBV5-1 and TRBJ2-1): KAGVTQTPRYLIKTRGQQVTLSCSPISGHRSVSWYQQTPGQGLQFLFEYFSETQRNKGNFPGRFSGRQFSNSRSEMNVSTLELGDSALYLCASKSGTGDYNEQFFGPGTRLTVL.

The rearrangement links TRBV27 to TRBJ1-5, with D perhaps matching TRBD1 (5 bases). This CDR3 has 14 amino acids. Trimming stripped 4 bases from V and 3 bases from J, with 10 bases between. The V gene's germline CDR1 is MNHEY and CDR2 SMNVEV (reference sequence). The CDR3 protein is CASSSRAPNQPQHF. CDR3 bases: TGTGCCAGCAGTTCCAGGGCCCCCAATCAGCCCCAGCATTTT.

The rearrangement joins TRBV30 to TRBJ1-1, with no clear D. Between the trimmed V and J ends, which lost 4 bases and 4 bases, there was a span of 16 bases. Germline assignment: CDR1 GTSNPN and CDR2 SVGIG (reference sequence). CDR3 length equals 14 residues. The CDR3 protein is CAWISRVRTTEAFF. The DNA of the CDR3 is TGTGCCTGGATTTCAAGGGTGAGGACCACTGAAGCTTTCTTT.

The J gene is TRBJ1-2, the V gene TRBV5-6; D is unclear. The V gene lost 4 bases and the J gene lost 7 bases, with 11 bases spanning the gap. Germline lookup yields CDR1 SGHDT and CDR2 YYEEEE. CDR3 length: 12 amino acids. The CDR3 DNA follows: TGTGCCAGCAGCCCGCGACACGCTGGCTACACCTTC. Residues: CASSPRHAGYTF.

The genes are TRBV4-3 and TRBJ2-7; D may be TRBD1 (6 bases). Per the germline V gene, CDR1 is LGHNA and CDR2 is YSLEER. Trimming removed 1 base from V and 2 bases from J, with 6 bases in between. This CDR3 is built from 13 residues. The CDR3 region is CASSQGQAYEQYF. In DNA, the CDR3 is TGCGCCAGCAGCCAAGGACAGGCCTACGAGCAGTACTTC.

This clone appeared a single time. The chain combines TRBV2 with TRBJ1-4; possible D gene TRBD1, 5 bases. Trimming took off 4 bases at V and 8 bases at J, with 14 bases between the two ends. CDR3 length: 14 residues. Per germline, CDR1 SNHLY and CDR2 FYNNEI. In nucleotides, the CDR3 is TGTGCCAGCAGTGGGGGTGACAGAGACGAAAAACTGTTTTTT. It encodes CASSGGDRDEKLFF.

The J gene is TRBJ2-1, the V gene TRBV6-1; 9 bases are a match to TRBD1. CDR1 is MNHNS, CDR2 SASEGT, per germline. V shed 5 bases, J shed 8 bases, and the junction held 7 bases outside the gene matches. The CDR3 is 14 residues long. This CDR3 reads CASSQGQGGDEQFF. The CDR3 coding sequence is TGTGCCAGCAGTCAGGGACAGGGAGGCGATGAGCAGTTCTTC.

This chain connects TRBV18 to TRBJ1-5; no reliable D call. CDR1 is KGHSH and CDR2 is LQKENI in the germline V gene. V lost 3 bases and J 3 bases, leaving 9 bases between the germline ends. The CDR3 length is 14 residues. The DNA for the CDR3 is TGTGCCAGCTCACCGTCGGCAGACAATCAGCCCCAGCATTTT. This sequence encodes CASSPSADNQPQHF.

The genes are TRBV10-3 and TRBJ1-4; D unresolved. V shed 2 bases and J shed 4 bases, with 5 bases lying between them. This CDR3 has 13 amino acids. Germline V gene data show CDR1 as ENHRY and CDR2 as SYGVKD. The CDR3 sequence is CAISEGYNEKLFF. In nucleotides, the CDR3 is TGTGCCATCAGTGAGGGTTATAATGAAAAACTGTTTTTT.

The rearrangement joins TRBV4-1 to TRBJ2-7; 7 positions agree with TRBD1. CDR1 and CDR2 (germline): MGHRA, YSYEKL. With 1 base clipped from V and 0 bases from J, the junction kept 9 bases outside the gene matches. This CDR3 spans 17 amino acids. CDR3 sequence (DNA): TGCGCCAGCAGCCAAGCTCCTCCGGGACAGACCTCCTACGAGCAGTACTTC. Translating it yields CASSQAPPGQTSYEQYF.

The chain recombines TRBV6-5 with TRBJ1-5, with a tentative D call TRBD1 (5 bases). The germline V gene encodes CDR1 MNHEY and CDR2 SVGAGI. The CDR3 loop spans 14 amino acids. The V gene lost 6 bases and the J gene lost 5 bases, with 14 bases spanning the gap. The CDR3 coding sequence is TGTGCCAGCAGCCAGGGCAGGGCGCATCAGCCCCAGCATTTT. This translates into CASSQGRAHQPQHF.

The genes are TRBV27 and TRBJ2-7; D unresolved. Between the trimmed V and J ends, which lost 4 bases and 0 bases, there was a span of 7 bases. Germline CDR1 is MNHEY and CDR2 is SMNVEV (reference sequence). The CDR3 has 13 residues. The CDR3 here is CASSYTSSYEQYF. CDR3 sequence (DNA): TGTGCCAGCAGTTATACCAGCTCCTACGAGCAGTACTTC.

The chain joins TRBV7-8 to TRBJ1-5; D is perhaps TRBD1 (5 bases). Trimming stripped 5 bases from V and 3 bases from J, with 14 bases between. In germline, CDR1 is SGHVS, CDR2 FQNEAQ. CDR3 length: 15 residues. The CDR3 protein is CASSPPGYPNQPQHF. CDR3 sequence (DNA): TGTGCCAGCAGCCCCCCAGGGTATCCCAATCAGCCCCAGCATTTT.

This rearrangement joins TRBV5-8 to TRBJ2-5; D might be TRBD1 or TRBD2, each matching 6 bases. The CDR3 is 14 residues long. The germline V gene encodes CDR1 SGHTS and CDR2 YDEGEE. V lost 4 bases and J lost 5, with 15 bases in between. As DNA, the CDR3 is TGTGCCAGCAGCCCAGACAGAGGGGGGGAGACCCAGTACTTC. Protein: CASSPDRGGETQYF. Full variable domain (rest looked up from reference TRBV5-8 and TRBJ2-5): EAGVTQSPTHLIKTRGQQATLRCSPISGHTSVYWYQQALGLGLQFLLWYDEGEERNRGNFPPRFSGRQFPNYSSELNVNALELEDSALYLCASSPDRGGETQYFGPGTRLLVL.

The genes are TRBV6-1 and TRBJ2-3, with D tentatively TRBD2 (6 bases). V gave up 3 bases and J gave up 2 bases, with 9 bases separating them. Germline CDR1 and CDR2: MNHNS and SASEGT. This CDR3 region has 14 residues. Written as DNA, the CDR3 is TGTGCCAGCAGTGACCGGGGGTCCACAGATACGCAGTATTTT. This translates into CASSDRGSTDTQYF.

CDR3 in amino acids: CASSWRLAGGRDEQFF. CDR3 sequence (DNA): TGCGCCAGCAGCTGGAGACTAGCGGGAGGGCGCGATGAGCAGTTCTTC. V gene TRBV5-1 combines with J gene TRBJ2-1; 14 nucleotides agree with TRBD2. The germline V gene encodes CDR1 SGHRS and CDR2 YFSETQ. V lost 3 bases to trimming and J lost 8 bases; unmatched junction nucleotides: 7. The CDR3 is 16 amino acids.

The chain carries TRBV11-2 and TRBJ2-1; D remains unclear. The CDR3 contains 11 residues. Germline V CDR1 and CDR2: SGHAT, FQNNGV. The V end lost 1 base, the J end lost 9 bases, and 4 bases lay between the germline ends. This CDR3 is CASSLGTEQFF. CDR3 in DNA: TGTGCCAGCAGCTTAGGGACTGAGCAGTTCTTC.

The CDR3: CASSLAGFETYEQYF. CDR3 DNA sequence: TGTGCCAGCAGCTTAGCGGGGTTCGAGACCTACGAGCAGTACTTC. The V call is TRBV13, the J call TRBJ2-7, with D tentatively TRBD2 (5 bases). Trimming removed 1 base from V and 2 bases from J, with 12 bases in between. In germline, CDR1 is PRHDT, CDR2 FYEKMQ (reference sequence). The CDR3 is 15 residues long.

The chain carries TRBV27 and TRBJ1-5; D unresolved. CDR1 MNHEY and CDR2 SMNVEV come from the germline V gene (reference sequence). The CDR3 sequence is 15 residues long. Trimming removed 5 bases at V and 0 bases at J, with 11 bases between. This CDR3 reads CASSLLGNSNQPQHF. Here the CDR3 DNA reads TGTGCCAGCAGTCTCCTCGGGAATAGCAATCAGCCCCAGCATTTT.

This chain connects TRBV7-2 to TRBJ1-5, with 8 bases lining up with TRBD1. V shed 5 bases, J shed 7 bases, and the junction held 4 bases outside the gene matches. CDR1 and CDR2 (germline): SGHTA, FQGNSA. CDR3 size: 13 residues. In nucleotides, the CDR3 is TGTGCCAGCAGCCCGGACAGGGAGCAGCCCCAGCATTTT. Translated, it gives CASSPDREQPQHF.

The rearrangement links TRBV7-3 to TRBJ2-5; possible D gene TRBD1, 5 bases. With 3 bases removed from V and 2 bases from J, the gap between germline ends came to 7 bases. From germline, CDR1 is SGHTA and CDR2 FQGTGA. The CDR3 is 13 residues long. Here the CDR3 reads CASSLGLQETQYF. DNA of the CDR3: TGTGCCAGCAGCTTGGGGCTGCAAGAGACCCAGTACTTC.

CDR3 sequence reads: CSAQDQAFF. The CDR3 DNA follows: TGCAGTGCCCAGGACCAAGCTTTCTTT. V usage is TRBV20-1 and J usage is TRBJ1-1; no definite D call. From germline, CDR1 is DFQATT and CDR2 SNEGSKA (reference sequence). Between the trimmed V and J ends, which lost 6 bases and 9 bases, there was a span of 8 bases. This CDR3 comprises 9 residues.

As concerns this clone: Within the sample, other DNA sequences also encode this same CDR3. CDR3 in DNA: TGTGCCAGCAGCCCGGGGGGGAACTATGGCTACACCTTC. Translated: CASSPGGNYGYTF. The chain couples TRBV27 to TRBJ1-2; D perhaps matches TRBD1 (5 bases). With 6 bases removed from V and 2 bases from J, the gap between germline ends came to 10 bases. The CDR3 sequence is 13 residues long. Looked up from germline, CDR1 is MNHEY and CDR2 is SMNVEV (reference sequence).

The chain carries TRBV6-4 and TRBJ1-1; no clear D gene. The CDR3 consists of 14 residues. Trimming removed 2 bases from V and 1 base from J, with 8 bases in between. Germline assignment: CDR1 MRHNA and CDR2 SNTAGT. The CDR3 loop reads CASSDGMENTEAFF. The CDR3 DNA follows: TGTGCCAGCAGTGACGGGATGGAGAACACTGAAGCTTTCTTT.

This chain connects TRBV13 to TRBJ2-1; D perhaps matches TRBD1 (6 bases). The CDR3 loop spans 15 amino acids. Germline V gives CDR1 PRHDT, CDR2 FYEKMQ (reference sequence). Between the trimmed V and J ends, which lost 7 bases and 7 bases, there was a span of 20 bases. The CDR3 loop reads CASTSEWGPENEQFF. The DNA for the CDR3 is TGTGCCAGCACCTCTGAATGGGGGCCGGAAAATGAGCAGTTCTTC. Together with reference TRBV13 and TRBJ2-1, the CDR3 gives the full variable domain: AAGVIQSPRHLIKEKRETATLKCYPIPRHDTVYWYQQGPGQDPQFLISFYEKMQSDKGSIPDRFSAQQFSDYHSELNMSSLELGDSALYFCASTSEWGPENEQFFGPGTRLTVL.